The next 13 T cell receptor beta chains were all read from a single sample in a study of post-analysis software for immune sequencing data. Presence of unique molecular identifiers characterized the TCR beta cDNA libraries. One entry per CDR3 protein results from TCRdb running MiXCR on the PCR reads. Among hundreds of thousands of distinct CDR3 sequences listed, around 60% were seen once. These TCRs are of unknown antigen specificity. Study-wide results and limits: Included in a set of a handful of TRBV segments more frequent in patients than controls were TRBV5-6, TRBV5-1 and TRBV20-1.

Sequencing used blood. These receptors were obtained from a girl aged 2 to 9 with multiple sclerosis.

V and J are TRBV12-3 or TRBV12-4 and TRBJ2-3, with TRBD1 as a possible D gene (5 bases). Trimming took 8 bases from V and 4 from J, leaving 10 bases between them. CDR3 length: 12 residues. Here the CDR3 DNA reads TGTGCCAGCGTTGACAGCGCAGATACGCAGTATTTT. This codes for CASVDSADTQYF.

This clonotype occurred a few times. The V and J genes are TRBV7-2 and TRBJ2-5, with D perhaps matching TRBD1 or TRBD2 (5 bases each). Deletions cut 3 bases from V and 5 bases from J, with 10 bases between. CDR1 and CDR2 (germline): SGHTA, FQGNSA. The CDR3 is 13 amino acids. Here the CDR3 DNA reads TGTGCCAGCAGCTTGTGGGGGTGGGAGACCCAGTACTTC. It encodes CASSLWGWETQYF.

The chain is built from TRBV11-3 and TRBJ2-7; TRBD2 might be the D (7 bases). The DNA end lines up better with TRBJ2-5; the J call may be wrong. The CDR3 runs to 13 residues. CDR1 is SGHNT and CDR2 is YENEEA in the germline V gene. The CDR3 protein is CASRGGAGETQYF. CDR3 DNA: TGTGCCAGCAGGGGGGGGGCCGGGGAGACCCAGTACTTC.

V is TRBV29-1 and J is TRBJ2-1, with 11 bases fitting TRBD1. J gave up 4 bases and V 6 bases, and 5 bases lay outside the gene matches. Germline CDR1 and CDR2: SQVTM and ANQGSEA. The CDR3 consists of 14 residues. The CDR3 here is CSVEGQGVYNEQFF. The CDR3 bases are TGCAGCGTGGAGGGACAGGGGGTTTACAATGAGCAGTTCTTC.

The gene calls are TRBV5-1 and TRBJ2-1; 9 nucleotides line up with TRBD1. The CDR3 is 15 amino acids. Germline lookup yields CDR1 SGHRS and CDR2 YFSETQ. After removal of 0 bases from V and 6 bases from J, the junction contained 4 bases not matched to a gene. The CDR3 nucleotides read TGCGCCAGCAGCTTGGGGACAGGGGTCAGCAATGAGCAGTTCTTC. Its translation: CASSLGTGVSNEQFF.

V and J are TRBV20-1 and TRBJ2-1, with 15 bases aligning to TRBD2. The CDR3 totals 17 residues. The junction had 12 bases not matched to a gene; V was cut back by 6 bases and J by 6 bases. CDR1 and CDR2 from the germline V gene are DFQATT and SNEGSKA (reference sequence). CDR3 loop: CSAPGEGLAGGFNEQFF. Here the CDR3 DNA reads TGCAGTGCGCCCGGGGAGGGACTAGCGGGGGGATTCAATGAGCAGTTCTTC.

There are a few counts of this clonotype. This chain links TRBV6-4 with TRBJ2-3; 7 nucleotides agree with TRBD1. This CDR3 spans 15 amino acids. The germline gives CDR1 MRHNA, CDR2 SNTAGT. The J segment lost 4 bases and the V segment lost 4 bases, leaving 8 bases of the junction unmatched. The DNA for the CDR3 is TGTGCCAGCAGTGTCAACCCTACAGGGGCAGATACGCAGTATTTT. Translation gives CASSVNPTGADTQYF.

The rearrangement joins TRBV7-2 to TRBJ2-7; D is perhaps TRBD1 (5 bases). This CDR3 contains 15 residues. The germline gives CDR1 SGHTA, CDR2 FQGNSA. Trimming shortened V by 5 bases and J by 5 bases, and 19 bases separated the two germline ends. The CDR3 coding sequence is TGTACCAGCAGCCATATCGAGCGCCCAGGGCACGAGCAGTACTTC. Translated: CTSSHIERPGHEQYF.

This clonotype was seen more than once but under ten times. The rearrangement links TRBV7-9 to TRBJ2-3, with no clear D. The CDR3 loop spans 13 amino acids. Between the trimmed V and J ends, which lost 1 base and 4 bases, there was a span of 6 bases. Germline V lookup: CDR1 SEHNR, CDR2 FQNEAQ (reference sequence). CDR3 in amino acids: CASSLGAADTQYF. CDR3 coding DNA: TGTGCCAGCAGCTTAGGCGCCGCAGATACGCAGTATTTT.

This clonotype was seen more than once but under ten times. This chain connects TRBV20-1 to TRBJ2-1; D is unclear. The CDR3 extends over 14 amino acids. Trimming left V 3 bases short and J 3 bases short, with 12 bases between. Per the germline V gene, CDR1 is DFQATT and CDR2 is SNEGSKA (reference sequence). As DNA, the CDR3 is TGCAGTGCTAGTGGGCAGGCGAGCTACAATGAGCAGTTCTTC. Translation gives CSASGQASYNEQFF.

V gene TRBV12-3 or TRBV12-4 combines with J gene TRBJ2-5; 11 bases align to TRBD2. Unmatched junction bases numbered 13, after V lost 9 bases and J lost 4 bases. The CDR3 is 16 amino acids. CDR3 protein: CASRGLADSERETQYF. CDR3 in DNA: TGTGCCAGTAGGGGACTAGCGGACTCTGAAAGAGAGACCCAGTACTTC.

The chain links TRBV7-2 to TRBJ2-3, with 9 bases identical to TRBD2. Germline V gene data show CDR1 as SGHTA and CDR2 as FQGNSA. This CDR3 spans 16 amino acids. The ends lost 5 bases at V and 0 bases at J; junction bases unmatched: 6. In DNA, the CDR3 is TGTGCCAGCAGCGTGGGACTAGCAGCTAGCACAGATACGCAGTATTTT. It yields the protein CASSVGLAASTDTQYF.

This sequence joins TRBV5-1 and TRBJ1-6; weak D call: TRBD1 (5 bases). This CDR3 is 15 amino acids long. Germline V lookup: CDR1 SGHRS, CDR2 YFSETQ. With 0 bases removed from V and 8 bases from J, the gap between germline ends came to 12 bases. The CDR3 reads CASSLEGNRDSPLHF. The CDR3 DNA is TGCGCCAGCAGCTTGGAGGGGAATCGGGATTCACCCCTCCACTTT.